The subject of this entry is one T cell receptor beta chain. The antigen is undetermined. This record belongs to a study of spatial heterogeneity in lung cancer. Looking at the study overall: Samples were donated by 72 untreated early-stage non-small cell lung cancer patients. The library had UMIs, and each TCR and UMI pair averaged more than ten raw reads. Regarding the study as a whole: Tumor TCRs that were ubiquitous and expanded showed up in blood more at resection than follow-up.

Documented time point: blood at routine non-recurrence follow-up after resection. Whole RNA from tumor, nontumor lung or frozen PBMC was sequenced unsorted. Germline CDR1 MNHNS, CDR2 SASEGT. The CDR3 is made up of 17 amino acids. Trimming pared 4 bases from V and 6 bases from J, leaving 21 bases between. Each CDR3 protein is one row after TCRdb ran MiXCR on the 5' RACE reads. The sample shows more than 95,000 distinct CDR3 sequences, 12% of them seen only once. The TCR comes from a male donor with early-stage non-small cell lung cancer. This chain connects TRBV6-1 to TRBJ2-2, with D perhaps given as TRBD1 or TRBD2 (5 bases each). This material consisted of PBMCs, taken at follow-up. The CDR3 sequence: CASSVGRLPLGAGELFF. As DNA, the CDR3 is TGTGCCAGCAGTGTAGGGAGACTACCCCTAGGGGCCGGGGAGCTGTTTTTT.